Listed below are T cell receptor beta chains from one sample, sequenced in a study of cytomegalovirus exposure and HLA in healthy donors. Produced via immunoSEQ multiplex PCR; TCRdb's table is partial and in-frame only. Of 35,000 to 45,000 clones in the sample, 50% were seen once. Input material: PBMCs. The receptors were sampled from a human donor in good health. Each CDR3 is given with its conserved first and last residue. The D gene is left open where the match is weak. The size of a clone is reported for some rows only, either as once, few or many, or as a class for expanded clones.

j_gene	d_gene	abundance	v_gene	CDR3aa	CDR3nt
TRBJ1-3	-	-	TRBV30	CAWSLTGALGNTIYF	TGTGCCTGGAGCTTAACAGGCGCCTTGGGAAACACCATATATTTT
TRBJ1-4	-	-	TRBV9	CASSVGGREGEKLFF	TGTGCCAGCAGCGTAGGAGGCAGGGAGGGTGAAAAACTGTTTTTT
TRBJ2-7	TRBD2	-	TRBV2	CASSVEGGSHEQYF	TGTGCCAGCTCCGTGGAGGGAGGGAGCCACGAGCAGTACTTC
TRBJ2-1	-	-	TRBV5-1	CASSLAGDTYNEQFF	TGCGCCAGCAGCTTGGCCGGGGACACCTACAATGAGCAGTTCTTC
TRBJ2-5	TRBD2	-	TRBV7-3	CASSSGLGETQYF	TGTGCCAGCAGCTCGGGACTAGGAGAGACCCAGTACTTC
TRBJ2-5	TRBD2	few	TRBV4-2	CASSQERGGGETQYF	TGTGCCAGCAGCCAAGAGCGGGGGGGTGGAGAGACCCAGTACTTC
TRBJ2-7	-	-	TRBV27	CASSSIDRSYEQYF	TGTGCCAGCAGTTCTATCGACAGGTCCTACGAGCAGTACTTC
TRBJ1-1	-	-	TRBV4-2	CASSRKQGPDTEAFF	TGTGCCAGCAGCCGAAAACAGGGACCCGACACTGAAGCTTTCTTT
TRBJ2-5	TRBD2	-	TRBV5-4	CASSLELAASRETQYF	TGTGCCAGCAGCTTGGAACTAGCGGCCTCCCGAGAGACCCAGTACTTC
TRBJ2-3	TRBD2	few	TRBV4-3	CASSQVTSGGAKRDTQYF	TGCGCCAGCAGCCAAGTGACTAGCGGGGGGGCAAAAAGAGATACGCAGTATTTT
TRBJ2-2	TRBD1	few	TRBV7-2	CASSFHHLQGTGELFF	TGTGCCAGCAGCTTCCATCACCTACAGGGGACCGGGGAGCTGTTTTTT
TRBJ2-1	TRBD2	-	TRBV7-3	CASSLVPGGGDEQFF	TGTGCCAGCAGCTTAGTTCCGGGAGGGGGGGATGAGCAGTTCTTC
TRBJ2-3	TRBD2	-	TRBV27	CASSPVGLAGILTDTQYF	TGTGCCAGCAGTCCGGTAGGACTAGCGGGCATACTCACAGATACGCAGTATTTT
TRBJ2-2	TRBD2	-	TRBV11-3	CASSIIDGTSGTGELFF	TGTGCCAGCAGCATTATAGACGGGACTAGCGGCACCGGGGAGCTGTTTTTT
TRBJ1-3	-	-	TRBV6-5	CASNGGGNTIYF	TGTGCCAGCAACGGGGGTGGAAACACCATATATTTT
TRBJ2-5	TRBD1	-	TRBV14	CASSQTGTGKSKTQYF	TGTGCCAGCAGCCAAACCGGGACAGGGAAGTCGAAGACCCAGTACTTC
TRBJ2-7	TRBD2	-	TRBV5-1	CASSATSGVYEQYF	TGCGCCAGCAGCGCAACTAGCGGGGTTTACGAGCAGTACTTC
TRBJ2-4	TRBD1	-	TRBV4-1	CASSQGPGTVKIQYF	TGCGCCAGCAGCCAAGGTCCAGGGACAGTTAAGATTCAGTACTTC
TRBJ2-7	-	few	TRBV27	CASRRGAGASYEQYF	TGTGCCAGCAGACGAGGGGCAGGGGCCTCCTACGAGCAGTACTTC
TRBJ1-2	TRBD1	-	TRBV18	CASSPRQGSNYGYTF	TGTGCCAGCTCACCCAGACAGGGCTCTAACTATGGCTACACCTTC
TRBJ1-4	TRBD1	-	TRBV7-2	CASSTVGQGEKLFF	TGTGCCAGCAGCACCGTCGGACAGGGGGAAAAACTGTTTTTT
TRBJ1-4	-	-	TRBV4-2	CASSPTSTNEKLFF	TGTGCCAGCAGTCCGACATCAACTAATGAAAAACTGTTTTTT
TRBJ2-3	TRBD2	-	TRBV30	CAWGSGTRLLTDTQYF	TGTGCCTGGGGGTCCGGGACTAGACTACTCACAGATACGCAGTATTTT
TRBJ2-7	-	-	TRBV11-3	CASSRFSNYEQYF	TGTGCCAGCAGCCGATTCAGTAACTACGAGCAGTACTTC
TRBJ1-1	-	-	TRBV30	CAWARATEAFF	TGTGCCTGGGCGAGGGCCACTGAAGCTTTCTTT
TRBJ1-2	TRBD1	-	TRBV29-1	CSVDLTGTATGYTF	TGCAGCGTTGACCTCACCGGGACAGCGACTGGCTACACCTTC
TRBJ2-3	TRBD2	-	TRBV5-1	CASNLAGFSTDTQYF	TGCGCCAGCAACCTAGCGGGGTTTAGCACAGATACGCAGTATTTT
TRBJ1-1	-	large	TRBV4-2	CASSQGGLGGHTEAFF	TGTGCCAGCAGCCAAGGAGGGTTGGGAGGTCACACTGAAGCTTTCTTT
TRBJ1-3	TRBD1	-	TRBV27	CASNWKGARTSGGNTIYF	TGTGCCAGCAATTGGAAGGGGGCGCGTACTTCGGGAGGAAACACCATATATTTT
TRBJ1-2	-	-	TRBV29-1	CSVGVQGYGYTF	TGCAGCGTTGGGGTACAGGGATATGGCTACACCTTC
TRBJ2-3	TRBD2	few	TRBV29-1	CSVDSTSGAGGTQYF	TGCAGCGTTGATAGTACGAGCGGGGCGGGGGGGACGCAGTATTTT
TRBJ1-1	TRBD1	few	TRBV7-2	CASSPGLGQGAAFF	TGTGCCAGCAGCCCTGGCTTGGGACAGGGGGCGGCTTTCTTT
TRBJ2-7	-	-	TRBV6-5	CASNSAKVSYEQYF	TGTGCCAGCAATAGCGCAAAGGTATCCTACGAGCAGTACTTC
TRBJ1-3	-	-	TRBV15	CATSSSSGNTIYF	TGTGCCACCAGTTCCTCCTCTGGAAACACCATATATTTT
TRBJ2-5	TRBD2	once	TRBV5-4	CASSPGTSGGTETQYF	TGTGCCAGCAGCCCTGGGACTAGCGGGGGGACGGAGACCCAGTACTTC
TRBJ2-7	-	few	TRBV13	CASSPQQGSYEQYF	TGTGCCAGCAGCCCCCAACAGGGATCCTACGAGCAGTACTTC
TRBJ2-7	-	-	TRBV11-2	CASSLVGRLSYEQYF	TGTGCCAGCAGCTTAGTGGGAAGACTATCCTACGAGCAGTACTTC
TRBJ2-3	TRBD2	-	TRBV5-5	CASSLRTSPTDTQYF	TGTGCCAGCAGCTTAAGGACTAGCCCCACAGATACGCAGTATTTT
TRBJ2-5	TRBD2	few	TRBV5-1	CASSGGLAGGETQYF	TGCGCCAGCAGCGGGGGACTAGCGGGAGGTGAGACCCAGTACTTC
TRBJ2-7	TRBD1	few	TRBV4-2	CASSQGQGDYEQYF	TGTGCCAGCAGCCAAGGACAGGGTGACTACGAGCAGTACTTC
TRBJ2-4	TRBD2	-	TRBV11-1	CASSLDAPSSGKNIQYF	TGTGCCAGCAGCTTAGATGCGCCTTCTAGCGGAAAAAACATTCAGTACTTC
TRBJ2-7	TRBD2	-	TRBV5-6	CASSLTWSSGGNEQYF	TGTGCCAGCAGCTTGACGTGGTCTAGCGGGGGGAACGAGCAGTACTTC
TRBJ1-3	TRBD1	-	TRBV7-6	CASSRDRSGNTIYF	TGTGCCAGCAGTCGGGACAGGTCTGGAAACACCATATATTTT
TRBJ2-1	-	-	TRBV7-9	CASSPRERDEQFF	TGTGCCAGCAGCCCCCGTGAGCGCGATGAGCAGTTCTTC
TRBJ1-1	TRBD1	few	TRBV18	CASSPNRGKGTEAFF	TGTGCCAGCTCACCAAACAGGGGAAAGGGTACTGAAGCTTTCTTT